Shown below are 15 T cell receptor beta chains from a single sample sequenced in a study of identical twins (TCRdb year 2016). The library was made by 5' RACE. For sequencing, an Illumina HiSeq 2000 was employed. TCRdb applied fastp at Q25 and MiXCR to the public reads, then kept only in-frame beta chains. CDR3 protein sequences are deduplicated, and each keeps its most common genes and DNA. This sample is represented by a few hundred thousand distinct CDR3 sequences; roughly 8.7% of them were singletons. The ten largest clonotypes hold around 3% of the sample. The same sample was also used in a study of yellow fever vaccine responses in identical twins.

The sequenced sample was CD8+ T cells sorted from blood. These receptors came from a woman under 30 in good health.

In its sample, this clonotype was seen many times. This CDR3 reads CASSFLGEGNEQFF. The DNA for the CDR3 is TGTGCCAGCAGCTTTTTGGGAGAGGGGAATGAGCAGTTCTTC. V is TRBV7-2 and J is TRBJ2-1; tentatively, D is TRBD1 or TRBD2 (5 bases each). Trimming removed 3 bases from V and 7 bases from J, with 13 bases in between. This CDR3 is built from 14 residues. CDR1 and CDR2 from the germline V gene are SGHTA and FQGNSA.

This clonotype was detected many times. This chain uses TRBV28 with TRBJ2-3; 9 nucleotides agree with TRBD2. Germline V gene data show CDR1 as MDHEN and CDR2 as SYDVKM. The CDR3 runs 15 residues. The V segment lost 2 bases and the J segment 6 bases; nucleotides outside the gene matches: 6. The CDR3 is CASSLGGGASDTQYF. CDR3 sequence (DNA): TGTGCCAGCAGTTTAGGCGGGGGGGCCTCGGATACGCAGTATTTT. Based on the CDR3 plus reference TRBV28 and TRBJ2-3, the full variable domain is DVKVTQSSRYLVKRTGEKVFLECVQDMDHENMFWYRQDPGLGLRLIYFSYDVKMKEKGDIPEGYSVSREKKERFSLILESASTNQTSMYLCASSLGGGASDTQYFGPGTRLTVL.

Only a few counts were recorded for this clonotype. The genes are TRBV27 and TRBJ2-7; the D gene is possibly TRBD1 (6 bases). The CDR3 loop spans 14 amino acids. Germline CDR1 MNHEY, CDR2 SMNVEV (reference sequence). The germline V and J ends were trimmed by 4 bases and 5 bases, with 15 bases remaining between them. CDR3 protein: CASSSSRGQDEQYF. DNA for the CDR3: TGTGCCAGCAGTTCCTCTCGGGGACAAGACGAGCAGTACTTC.

This clonotype turned up a few times. The chain uses TRBV11-2 and TRBJ2-6; unclear D gene. Germline V gene sequence: CDR1 SGHAT, CDR2 FQNNGV. The CDR3 runs 16 residues. Trimming removed 0 bases at V and 0 bases at J, with 6 bases between. CDR3 coding DNA: TGTGCCAGCAGCTTAGATGCGAGCTCTGGGGCCAACGTCCTGACTTTC. Its protein is CASSLDASSGANVLTF.

This clonotype was seen ten or more times. The V gene is TRBV5-6, the J gene TRBJ2-7, with unresolved D. V gave up 0 bases and J gave up 2 bases, with 6 bases separating them. CDR1 and CDR2 from the germline V gene are SGHDT and YYEEEE. The CDR3 length is 13 residues. In nucleotides, the CDR3 is TGTGCCAGCAGCTTGGCATTGCCCTACGAGCAGTACTTC. As protein: CASSLALPYEQYF.

This clonotype has a count of ten or more. The chain joins TRBV12-3 or TRBV12-4 to TRBJ2-5; D gene unclear. The V end was cut by 6 bases, the J end by 3 bases, with 11 bases between. The length of the CDR3 is 13 residues. CDR3 loop: CASRNSAEETQYF. CDR3 DNA sequence: TGTGCCAGCAGGAACAGCGCGGAAGAGACCCAGTACTTC.

The V call is TRBV27, the J call TRBJ2-7; tentative D call: TRBD2 (5 bases). Per germline, CDR1 MNHEY and CDR2 SMNVEV (reference sequence). CDR3 length: 13 residues. With 3 bases removed from V and 3 bases from J, the gap between germline ends came to 9 bases. The CDR3 here is CASSFRTYYEQYF. CDR3 DNA: TGTGCCAGCAGTTTTAGGACTTACTACGAGCAGTACTTC.

This clonotype was counted between two and nine times. The V gene is TRBV11-2, the J gene TRBJ2-7; possibly TRBD1 for D (6 bases). Germline V gene lookup returns CDR1 SGHAT and CDR2 FQNNGV. V was pared by 5 bases and J by 0 bases, with 14 bases between. There are 15 residues in the CDR3. As DNA, the CDR3 is TGTGCCAGCAGCCGAGGCTGGGGGCACTCCTACGAGCAGTACTTC. Amino acids: CASSRGWGHSYEQYF.

This clonotype was counted only a few times. The chain is built from TRBV5-1 and TRBJ2-3; TRBD2 agrees at 8 bases. CDR1 is SGHRS, CDR2 YFSETQ, per germline. This CDR3 is built from 14 residues. V lost 9 bases to trimming and J lost 6 bases; unmatched junction nucleotides: 12. In DNA, the CDR3 is TGCGCCACCCAACTAGCGGCTCCGAGGGATACGCAGTATTTT. Translation gives CATQLAAPRDTQYF. The full variable domain, rest sourced from reference TRBV5-1 and TRBJ2-3, is KAGVTQTPRYLIKTRGQQVTLSCSPISGHRSVSWYQQTPGQGLQFLFEYFSETQRNKGNFPGRFSGRQFSNSRSEMNVSTLELGDSALYLCATQLAAPRDTQYFGPGTRLTVL.

This clonotype has a handful of counts. This chain joins TRBV6-2 or TRBV6-3 and TRBJ2-2; no reliable D call. Germline lookup yields CDR1 MNHEY and CDR2 SVGEGT. The CDR3 is 16 residues long. Trimming pared 2 bases from V and 4 bases from J, leaving 14 bases between. CDR3 nucleotide sequence: TGTGCCAGCAGTTACCGACACCCCGTGGGCACCGGGGAGCTGTTTTTT. Its translation: CASSYRHPVGTGELFF.

This clonotype was found a few times. The CDR3 region has the DNA TGTGCCAGCAGCTCTTCGGGACTCCTCTACGAGCAGTACTTC. Encoded protein: CASSSSGLLYEQYF. The genes are TRBV7-2 and TRBJ2-7, with a tentative D call TRBD2 (6 bases). CDR3 length: 14 amino acids. CDR1 and CDR2 from the germline V gene are SGHTA and FQGNSA. V dropped 4 bases and J dropped 3 bases, with 13 bases sitting between them. The variable domain in full, with the rest retrieved from reference TRBV7-2 and TRBJ2-7, is GAGVSQSPSNKVTEKGKDVELRCDPISGHTALYWYRQSLGQGLEFLIYFQGNSAPDKSGLPSDRFSAERTGGSVSTLTIQRTQQEDSAVYLCASSSSGLLYEQYFGPGTRLTVT.

This clonotype was detected many times. This sequence joins TRBV12-3 or TRBV12-4 and TRBJ1-5; the D is unclear. CDR3 length: 12 amino acids. Trimming removed 6 bases at V and 5 bases at J, with 8 bases between. CDR3 protein: CASRDIDQPQHF. The CDR3 nucleotides are TGTGCCAGCAGAGACATCGATCAGCCCCAGCATTTT.

This clonotype was recorded a few times. V gene TRBV12-3 or TRBV12-4 combines with J gene TRBJ2-3, with TRBD1 matching over 7 bases. This CDR3 has 14 residues. V shed 3 bases and J 4 bases; nucleotides not matched to a gene: 4. In DNA, the CDR3 is TGTGCCAGCAGTTTTCGACAGGGCGCAGATACGCAGTATTTT. Amino acids: CASSFRQGADTQYF.

The V gene is TRBV4-1, the J gene TRBJ2-3; no firm D call. V was shortened by 5 bases and J by 5 bases, with 14 bases between the two germline ends. Per the germline V gene, CDR1 is MGHRA and CDR2 is YSYEKL. The CDR3 runs 14 residues. CDR3 loop: CASSALVGLDTQYF. In DNA, the CDR3 is TGCGCCAGCAGCGCGCTAGTAGGGTTAGATACGCAGTATTTT.

The chain couples TRBV6-5 to TRBJ2-1, with D unresolved. Germline loops: CDR1 MNHEY, CDR2 SVGAGI. V lost 1 base, J lost 4 bases, and 11 bases lay in between. This CDR3 is built from 15 residues. CDR3 DNA: TGTGCCAGCAGTTACTACCCCCTCCGGTACAATGAGCAGTTCTTC. Its translation: CASSYYPLRYNEQFF.